A selection of T cell receptor beta chains follows, all from one sample in a study of vaccination and CD4 T cells after COVID-19. TCRdb itself ran the PCR reads through MiXCR, one entry per CDR3 protein. The table has approximately 22,000 distinct CDR3 sequences, approximately 59% seen once; the top ten hold about 14%. Antigens for these TCRs are unknown. This specimen was CD4+ T cells from blood, cultured in vitro, taken after SARS-CoV-2 vaccination. Receptors were obtained from a human donor who received a COVID-19 vaccine. Both conserved end residues are part of each CDR3. A D gene is named only where the DNA matches it firmly. Size is stated for part of the rows, as once, few or many counts, or as a class when the clone is expanded.

>TRBJ1-2|TRBV18|once|.
CASSFAGGAETSNYGYTF
TGTGCCAGCTCCTTTGCGGGGGGAGCTGAAACATCTAACTATGGCTACACCTTC
>TRBJ1-2|TRBV2|.|TRBD1
CASSQTGVGGYGYTF
TGTGCCAGCAGTCAAACAGGGGTTGGGGGCTATGGCTACACCTTC
>TRBJ1-2|TRBV5-4|once|.
CASSPAGPVYVVGYGYTF
TGTGCCAGCAGCCCGGCGGGGCCGGTATACGTTGTTGGGTATGGCTACACCTTC
>TRBJ2-3|TRBV6-1|.|TRBD2
CASSVSVLAGGSDTQYF
TGTGCCAGCAGTGTATCCGTACTAGCGGGGGGGTCAGATACGCAGTATTTT
>TRBJ1-5|TRBV19|once|.
CASTKGPSQPQHF
TGTGCCAGTACCAAAGGCCCTAGTCAGCCCCAGCATTTT
>TRBJ1-1|TRBV11-1|.|.
CASSLAGGAEAFF
TGTGCCAGCAGCTTAGCGGGGGGTGCTGAAGCTTTCTTT
>TRBJ2-3|TRBV24-1|once|.
CATSEGALDTQYF
TGTGCCACCAGTGAGGGGGCTTTAGATACGCAGTATTTT
>TRBJ1-1|TRBV11-3|.|.
CASSPLGGSNTEAFF
TGTGCCAGCAGCCCCTTGGGCGGATCGAACACTGAAGCTTTCTTT
>TRBJ1-5|TRBV6-5|.|.
CASSYRSQGNQPQHF
TGTGCCAGCAGTTATAGGTCACAGGGCAATCAGCCCCAGCATTTT
>TRBJ2-5|TRBV25-1|.|.
CASSDRRDQETQYF
TGTGCCAGCAGTGATAGGAGGGATCAAGAGACCCAGTACTTC
>TRBJ2-1|TRBV14|.|.
CASSQGGLGSFSYNEQFF
TGTGCCAGCAGCCAAGGGGGTCTGGGCAGTTTCTCCTACAATGAGCAGTTCTTC
>TRBJ1-4|TRBV20-1|.|TRBD1
CSARDGRGSEKLFF
TGCAGTGCTAGAGATGGCAGGGGGTCTGAAAAACTGTTTTTT
>TRBJ1-2|TRBV7-9|.|.
CASSLLGGAQPYGYTF
TGTGCCAGCAGCTTATTGGGGGGGGCACAACCCTATGGCTACACCTTC
>TRBJ2-3|TRBV4-1|.|TRBD2
CASSQAETSDYTQYF
TGCGCCAGCAGCCAAGCAGAGACTAGCGATTATACGCAGTATTTT
>TRBJ2-1|TRBV23-1|.|.
CASSQTVWGFDEQFF
TGCGCCAGCAGCCAAACAGTTTGGGGATTCGATGAGCAGTTCTTC
>TRBJ1-2|TRBV9|.|TRBD1
CASSARTGHGYTF
TGTGCCAGCAGCGCCCGGACAGGGCATGGCTACACCTTC
>TRBJ1-1|TRBV5-1|.|.
CASSLEPGLAEAFF
TGCGCCAGCAGCTTGGAGCCAGGGCTCGCTGAAGCTTTCTTT
>TRBJ1-1|TRBV25-1|.|.
CASSEYPPRGQNTEAFF
TGTGCCAGCAGTGAATACCCCCCACGTGGCCAGAACACTGAAGCTTTCTTT
>TRBJ1-5|TRBV6-1|.|TRBD1
CASSERQGASLQPQHF
TGTGCCAGCAGTGAACGACAGGGGGCTAGTTTACAGCCCCAGCATTTT
>TRBJ1-3|TRBV6-1|once|TRBD1
CASSTRDRDGNTIYF
TGTGCCAGCAGTACCCGGGACAGGGATGGAAACACCATATATTTT
>TRBJ2-5|TRBV7-2|few|TRBD2
CASSLRSGGDETQYF
TGTGCCAGCAGCTTAAGATCGGGAGGGGACGAGACCCAGTACTTC
>TRBJ2-5|TRBV24-1|.|TRBD1
CATSDLSLSGTGYQETQYF
TGTGCCACCAGTGATTTGAGTTTAAGCGGGACAGGGTACCAAGAGACCCAGTACTTC
>TRBJ2-5|TRBV18|.|.
CTSSRSQTGIRGTQYF
TGTACCAGCTCACGATCCCAGACAGGCATCAGGGGGACCCAGTACTTC
>TRBJ1-2|TRBV19|.|.
CASSITRRAVYGYTF
TGTGCCAGTAGTATAACGCGGAGGGCGGTCTATGGCTACACCTTC
>TRBJ1-2|TRBV7-2|.|TRBD1
CASSLTGDRGYTF
TGTGCCAGCAGCCTAACAGGGGATCGTGGCTACACCTTC
>TRBJ2-7|TRBV4-1|.|.
CASSPLGRAAEMYEQYF
TGCGCCAGCAGCCCACTGGGTCGGGCGGCTGAGATGTACGAGCAGTACTTC
>TRBJ2-7|TRBV30|.|TRBD1
CAWRDRDPRSYEQYF
TGTGCCTGGAGGGACAGGGACCCTAGATCCTACGAGCAGTACTTC
>TRBJ1-2|TRBV5-3|.|TRBD1
CASSLSAGRQGIPNYGYTF
TGTGCCAGCAGCCTAAGTGCGGGCAGACAGGGGATACCTAACTATGGCTACACCTTC
>TRBJ1-5|TRBV20-1|.|TRBD1
CSARGRPGTGVFQPQHF
TGCAGTGCTAGAGGGCGTCCCGGGACAGGGGTTTTTCAGCCCCAGCATTTT
>TRBJ1-5|TRBV27|.|.
CASSSSRLGNQPQHF
TGTGCCAGCAGTTCCTCCCGGCTCGGGAATCAGCCCCAGCATTTT
>TRBJ2-1|TRBV20-1|.|TRBD2
CSARDYRGLAGGQVGSYNEQFF
TGCAGTGCTAGAGATTATAGGGGACTAGCGGGGGGGCAGGTGGGCTCCTACAATGAGCAGTTCTTC
>TRBJ2-7|TRBV20-1|.|TRBD1
CSARLDRGREQYF
TGCAGTGCTAGATTAGACAGGGGGCGAGAGCAGTACTTC
>TRBJ2-5|TRBV30|.|TRBD2
CAWSGDSGGAKTQYF
TGTGCCTGGAGTGGGGATAGCGGGGGGGCAAAGACCCAGTACTTC
>TRBJ1-3|TRBV6-5|.|TRBD1
CASSYGQGGNTIYF
TGTGCCAGCAGTTACGGACAGGGGGGAAACACCATATATTTT
>TRBJ2-5|TRBV2|.|TRBD2
CASRSKAGTTKETQYF
TGTGCCAGCAGATCTAAAGCCGGGACTACTAAAGAGACCCAGTACTTC
>TRBJ1-2|TRBV7-6|.|.
CASSLAAGSHGYTF
TGTGCCAGCAGCTTAGCGGCAGGATCTCATGGCTACACCTTC